What follows is one TCR beta chain and its context. The data belong to a study of blood T cell repertoires in COVID-19. Study as a whole: The origin of the acute and convalescent COVID-19 samples was the United States, Italy and Spain. In each case, the material was cDNA or gDNA derived from T cells, B-cell-depleted T cells, or PBMCs.

This CDR3 is built from 14 residues. V was trimmed by 5 bases and J by 4 bases, leaving 12 bases between them. Germline V CDR1 and CDR2: MNHEY, SVGAGI. In the source study's methods: The assay estimated nucleated cells by amplifying reference gene primers. Profiling relied on immunoSEQ multiplex PCR, and the TCRdb table lists in-frame clones only, not all of them. V, J and clone size are taken as reported in that table, and D and trimming were inferred from the DNA itself. The top ten clones hold roughly a fifth of a sample with 20,000 to 30,000 clones, 89% of them seen once. The sample taken for sequencing was peripheral blood. The chain couples TRBV6-5 to TRBJ2-1, with D possibly TRBD1 on 6 matching bases. This sequence was found in a human donor in a cohort sampled during active COVID-19. The chain's CDR3 is CASSSRGPYNEQFF. CDR3 DNA: TGTGCCAGCAGTAGCAGGGGCCCTTACAATGAGCAGTTCTTC.